This T cell receptor beta chain was retrieved from a study of blood T cell repertoires in COVID-19. Background on the study: There were acute and convalescent COVID-19 samples, and they came from the United States, Italy and Spain.

Profiling relied on immunoSEQ multiplex PCR, and the TCRdb table lists in-frame clones only, not all of them. Of more than 250,000 clones in the sample, about four fifths are singletons; the top ten hold less than 5.5%. In assigning cohorts, the study relied on participant-reported clinical history. Trimming removed 3 bases at V and 7 bases at J, with 6 bases between. Germline V gene sequence: CDR1 SNHLY, CDR2 FYNNEI. The CDR3 totals 12 residues. This receptor was taken from a man aged 40-49 years who had been exposed to COVID-19. Sequencing was carried out using PBMCs or T cells enriched from blood (not recorded which). The chain recombines TRBV2 with TRBJ1-4, with a weak D call TRBD1 (5 bases). The CDR3 DNA sequence: TGTGCCAGCAGTGATCAGGGTGAAAAACTGTTTTTT. Protein sequence: CASSDQGEKLFF.